Included here is one T cell receptor (beta chain) sequence, with context. This CDR3 has 17 residues. The ends lost 5 bases at V and 6 bases at J; junction bases unmatched: 14. Germline V gene sequence: CDR1 SGHVS, CDR2 FQNEAQ. The sample originates from a study of T cell responses to AZD1222 COVID-19 vaccine. TCRdb keeps only in-frame clones here, not all; method: immunoSEQ multiplex PCR. This table has around 69,000 clones, about 88% appearing once. The TCR was taken from an adult in good health. The specimen comprised peripheral blood, sampled on day 0 of AZD1222 vaccination. This rearrangement joins TRBV7-8 to TRBJ2-2, with 8 bases that match TRBD2. The DNA of the CDR3 is TGTGCCAGCAGCCTTTCGGAAGGTAGCGGGGTCTCCGGGGAGCTGTTTTTT. Protein product: CASSLSEGSGVSGELFF.